A few counts support the clone carrying this T cell receptor (beta chain). These data belong to a study of Graves' ophthalmopathy and Graves' hyperthyroidism. Whole-study context: Peripheral blood was gathered at first diagnosis, ahead of any treatment whatsoever.

Transcripts of RNA were the source for amplifying TCR beta CDR3 regions. Scientists carried out first-round RT-PCR using HTBI primers and then a second-round multiplex PCR. Via MiXCR, TCRdb re-called the multiplex PCR reads, giving one row per CDR3 protein. The sample lists some 380,000 distinct CDR3 sequences; 15% to 17% were seen once. Per the germline V gene, CDR1 is SGHRS and CDR2 is YFSETQ. CDR3 length equals 16 residues. V was clipped by 4 bases and J by 7 bases; unmatched bases: 11. The hyperthyroidism patients had a new diagnosis of under 2 months' duration and were aged 18 to 65. Sampling over 7.5 ml of fresh peripheral blood provided the PBMCs.

The chain has TRBV5-1 and TRBJ1-6, with TRBD1 identical over 7 bases. What was sequenced was peripheral blood. This receptor was identified in a young woman with stable Graves' hyperthyroidism. CDR3 amino acids: CASSTGTDSPNSPLHF. DNA for the CDR3: TGCGCCAGCAGCACCGGGACAGACAGTCCCAATTCACCCCTCCACTTT.